This T cell receptor (beta chain) was identified in a study of cytomegalovirus exposure and HLA in healthy donors. Broader study findings: Productive rates of about 90% or about 30% were seen for most TCR beta V segments in an earlier analysis. Certain sequence variants were highly shared and formed a cluster, and this cluster was likely a sequencing artifact.

This clone was counted between two and nine times. Its antigen is as yet unknown. The CDR3 covers 14 residues. Germline V gene lookup returns CDR1 SGHTA and CDR2 FQGNSA. The J segment lost 5 bases and the V segment lost 5 bases, leaving 8 bases of the junction unmatched. Primers included in the PCR were 60 Vbeta and 13 Jbeta primers. Sequencing was performed with immunoSEQ multiplex PCR; in TCRdb, only in-frame clones are kept and a portion is missing. The table includes about 170,000 clones, over 80% detected once. The clonotype comes from a boy aged 2 to 10 in good health and CMV-seronegative. The chain links TRBV7-2 to TRBJ2-5, with 7 bases matching TRBD2. Sequences were obtained from PBMCs. The CDR3 loop is CASSPTGGGETQYF. In DNA, the CDR3 is TGTGCCAGCAGCCCCACGGGGGGTGGGGAGACCCAGTACTTC.